The 7 T cell receptor beta chains below were found in one sample sequenced in a study of blood T cell repertoires in COVID-19. Here immunoSEQ multiplex PCR was the method, and the copy in TCRdb shows in-frame clones only, minus some. The sample yields 180,000 or so clones, about 84% seen once. Input material: peripheral blood. The origin of the receptors is a person aged 65 to 85 with COVID-19, enrolled during active disease.

The chain uses TRBV28 and TRBJ2-7; TRBD2 matches at 14 bases. V lost 6 bases, J lost 3 bases, and 4 bases stayed unmatched. The germline gives CDR1 MDHEN, CDR2 SYDVKM. This CDR3 comprises 15 residues. CDR3 DNA sequence: TGTGCCAGCAGCCGCGGGACTAGCGGGAGCTACGAGCAGTACTTC. Its protein is CASSRGTSGSYEQYF.

This CDR3 is CASSPTRHERGFYEQYF. The CDR3 bases are TGCGCCAGCAGCCCGACTCGGCATGAGCGGGGGTTCTACGAGCAGTACTTC. The chain couples TRBV4-3 to TRBJ2-7; 8 bases agree with TRBD2. Germline V gives CDR1 LGHNA, CDR2 YSLEER. The V gene end was trimmed by 4 bases and the J gene end by 3 bases; junction bases not matched to a gene: 14. CDR3 length: 17 residues.

The genes are TRBV29-1 and TRBJ1-3; possibly TRBD1 for D (5 bases). Trimming removed 1 base at V and 3 bases at J, with 13 bases between. Germline V gives CDR1 SQVTM, CDR2 ANQGSEA. CDR3 size: 15 residues. CDR3 sequence reads: CSVEAGRGFGNTIYF. CDR3 DNA sequence: TGCAGCGTTGAAGCGGGGAGGGGCTTTGGAAACACCATATATTTT.

This clone was counted once. The rearrangement uses TRBV10-3 and TRBJ1-6, with D tentatively TRBD1 (6 bases). CDR1 ENHRY and CDR2 SYGVKD come from the germline V gene. V was clipped by 6 bases and J by 7 bases, with 16 bases between them. The CDR3 contains 15 residues. The CDR3 DNA reads TGTGCCATCAGACCGACAGGAAATAGCAATTCACCCCTCCACTTT. Its protein product is CAIRPTGNSNSPLHF.

The gene calls are TRBV7-9 and TRBJ1-1; perhaps TRBD1 as D (5 bases). The CDR3 is made up of 14 amino acids. Per the germline V gene, CDR1 is SEHNR and CDR2 is FQNEAQ (reference sequence). V was trimmed by 5 bases and J by 2 bases, leaving 12 bases between them. The CDR3 region has the DNA TGTGCCAGCAGCGACCCCACAGGAAACACTGAAGCTTTCTTT. Encoded protein: CASSDPTGNTEAFF.

V is TRBV18 and J is TRBJ2-2; 13 positions match TRBD2. This CDR3 region has 19 residues. V dropped 3 bases and J dropped 0; count of bases not matched to a gene: 7. In germline, CDR1 is KGHSH, CDR2 LQKENI. CDR3 sequence: CASSPGTSGTRANTGELFF. DNA of the CDR3: TGTGCCAGCTCACCCGGGACTAGCGGGACGCGCGCGAACACCGGGGAGCTGTTTTTT.

V and J are TRBV10-2 and TRBJ2-7; D is ambiguous. The germline V gene has CDR1 WSHSY and CDR2 SAAADI. CDR3 length: 15 residues. The V gene lost 2 bases and the J gene lost 2 bases, with 13 bases spanning the gap. The CDR3 loop reads CASSEERQLTYEQYF. CDR3 bases: TGCGCCAGCAGTGAGGAGAGGCAACTAACCTACGAGCAGTACTTC.